This TCR beta chain was observed in a study of identifying expanded T cells in peripheral blood. This clone was seen a single time. Produced via immunoSEQ multiplex PCR; TCRdb's table is partial and in-frame only. The sample has around 100,000 clones, around 88% seen once. Trimming removed 3 bases from V and 3 bases from J, with 15 bases in between. The CDR3 is 16 amino acids. Germline assignment: CDR1 MDHEN and CDR2 SYDVKM. Specimen: blood. The chain couples TRBV28 to TRBJ1-5; D may be TRBD1 (6 bases). The TCR was taken from a person between 18 and 75 years old in good health. The CDR3 here is CASSLVMGAFNQPQHF. CDR3 bases: TGTGCCAGCAGTTTGGTCATGGGGGCGTTCAATCAGCCCCAGCATTTT.